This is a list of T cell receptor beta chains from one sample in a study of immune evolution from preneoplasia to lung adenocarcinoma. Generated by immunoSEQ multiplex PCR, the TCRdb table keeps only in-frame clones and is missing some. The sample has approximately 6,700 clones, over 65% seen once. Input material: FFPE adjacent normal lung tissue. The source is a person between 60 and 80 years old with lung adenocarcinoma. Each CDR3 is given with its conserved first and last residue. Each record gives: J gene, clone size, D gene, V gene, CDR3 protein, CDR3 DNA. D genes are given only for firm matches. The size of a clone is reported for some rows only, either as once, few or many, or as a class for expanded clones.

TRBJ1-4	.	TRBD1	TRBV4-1	CASSHGTGDEKLFF	TGCGCCAGCAGCCATGGGACAGGGGATGAAAAACTGTTTTTT
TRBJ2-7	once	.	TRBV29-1	CSVRGQSYEQYF	TGCAGCGTGCGGGGACAGAGCTACGAGCAGTACTTC
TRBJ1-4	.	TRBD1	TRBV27	CASSLSNRGNEKLFF	TGTGCCAGCAGTTTATCGAACAGGGGAAATGAAAAACTGTTTTTT
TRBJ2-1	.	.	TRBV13	CASSLAVDTSSYNEQFF	TGTGCCAGCAGCTTAGCGGTAGACACGAGCTCCTACAATGAGCAGTTCTTC
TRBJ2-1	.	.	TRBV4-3	CASSQDWGDGYNEQFF	TGCGCCAGCAGCCAAGATTGGGGGGATGGCTACAATGAGCAGTTCTTC
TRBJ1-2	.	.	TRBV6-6	CASSYSIDRHHYGYTF	TGTGCCAGCAGTTACTCGATAGACAGGCACCACTATGGCTACACCTTC
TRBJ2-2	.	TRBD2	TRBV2	CASRGLAGFGELFF	TGTGCCAGCAGAGGACTAGCGGGGTTCGGGGAGCTGTTTTTT
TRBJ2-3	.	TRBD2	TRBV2	CASRTGTSGTDTQYF	TGTGCCAGCAGGACCGGGACTAGCGGTACAGATACGCAGTATTTT
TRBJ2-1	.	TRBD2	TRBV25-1	CASSESYGREGYTEQFF	TGTGCCAGCAGTGAATCCTATGGGCGGGAGGGCTATACTGAGCAGTTCTTC
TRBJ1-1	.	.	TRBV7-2	CASSWGLNTEAFF	TGTGCCAGCAGCTGGGGGCTAAACACTGAAGCTTTCTTT
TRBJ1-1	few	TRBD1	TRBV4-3	CASSGGTGMNTEAFF	TGCGCCAGCAGCGGCGGGACAGGGATGAACACTGAAGCTTTCTTT
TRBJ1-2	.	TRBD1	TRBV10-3	CAISDMGQGSYGYTF	TGTGCCATCAGTGATATGGGACAGGGGAGCTATGGCTACACCTTC
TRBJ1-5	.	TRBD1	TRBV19	CAGPPGQVSNQPQHF	TGTGCCGGTCCACCGGGACAGGTAAGCAATCAGCCCCAGCATTTT
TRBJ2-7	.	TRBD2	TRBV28	CASSAGTRPYEQYF	TGTGCCAGCAGTGCTGGGACTAGACCCTACGAGCAGTACTTC
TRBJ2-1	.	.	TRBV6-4	CASSDSPGLEGNEQFF	TGTGCCAGCAGTGACTCGCCTGGATTAGAGGGGAATGAGCAGTTCTTC
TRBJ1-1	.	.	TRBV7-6	CASSIAWENTEAFF	TGTGCCAGCAGCATAGCATGGGAAAACACTGAAGCTTTCTTT
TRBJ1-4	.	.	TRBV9	CASSAHGAGVEKLFF	TGTGCCAGCAGCGCCCATGGGGCAGGGGTGGAAAAACTGTTTTTT
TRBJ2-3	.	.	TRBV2	CASREQGTQYF	TGTGCCAGCAGGGAGCAGGGGACGCAGTATTTT
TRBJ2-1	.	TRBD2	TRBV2	CASNVAGAYNEQFF	TGTGCCAGCAACGTCGCGGGAGCCTACAATGAGCAGTTCTTC
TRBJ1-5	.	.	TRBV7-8	CASRYGGDSNQPQHF	TGTGCCAGCAGGTACGGGGGGGATAGCAATCAGCCCCAGCATTTT
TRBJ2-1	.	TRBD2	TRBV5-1	CASSLTGGVEQFF	TGCGCCAGCAGCTTGACGGGAGGCGTCGAGCAGTTCTTC
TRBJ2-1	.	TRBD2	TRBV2	CASSTSGDLRGGSYNEQFF	TGTGCCAGCAGTACTAGCGGGGATTTAAGGGGAGGGTCCTACAATGAGCAGTTCTTC
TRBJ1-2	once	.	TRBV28	CASSTPSRNYGYTF	TGTGCCAGCAGTACCCCCTCGCGGAACTATGGCTACACCTTC
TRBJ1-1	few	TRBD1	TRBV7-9	CASSLGGQGMNTEAFF	TGTGCCAGCAGCTTAGGGGGACAGGGGATGAACACTGAAGCTTTCTTT
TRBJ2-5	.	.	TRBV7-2	CASSLYGGETQYF	TGTGCCAGCAGCTTATATGGGGGGGAGACCCAGTACTTC
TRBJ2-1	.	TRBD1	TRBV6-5	CASFLGQTNNEQFF	TGTGCCAGCTTCTTGGGACAGACCAACAATGAGCAGTTCTTC
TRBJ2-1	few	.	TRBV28	CASSLSAVSYNEQFF	TGTGCCAGCAGCCTATCGGCGGTTTCCTACAATGAGCAGTTCTTC
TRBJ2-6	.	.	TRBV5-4	CASSFAGYSGANVLTF	TGTGCCAGCAGCTTTGCGGGGTACTCTGGGGCCAACGTCCTGACTTTC
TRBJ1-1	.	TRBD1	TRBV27	CASSTGGWTEAFF	TGTGCCAGCAGCACAGGGGGATGGACTGAAGCTTTCTTT
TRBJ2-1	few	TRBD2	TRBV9	CASSVVGREYNEQFF	TGTGCCAGCAGCGTAGTCGGGCGGGAGTACAATGAGCAGTTCTTC
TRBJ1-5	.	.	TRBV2	CASSDSHSNQPQHF	TGTGCCAGCTCGGACAGTCATAGCAATCAGCCCCAGCATTTT
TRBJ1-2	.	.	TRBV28	CASSTEIYGYTF	TGTGCCAGCAGCACAGAAATCTATGGCTACACCTTC
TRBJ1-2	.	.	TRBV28	CASSNNYGYTF	TGTGCCAGCAGTAACAACTATGGCTACACCTTC
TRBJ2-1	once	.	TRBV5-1	CASSLGSGYSYNEQFF	TGCGCCAGCAGCTTGGGGAGCGGGTACTCCTACAATGAGCAGTTCTTC
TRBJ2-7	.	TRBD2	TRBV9	CASSVSTGLADIPYEQYF	TGTGCCAGCAGCGTTTCAACGGGACTAGCGGATATCCCCTACGAGCAGTACTTC
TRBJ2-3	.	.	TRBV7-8	CASSLAGGTSTDTQYF	TGTGCCAGCAGCTTAGCAGGGGGGACTAGCACAGATACGCAGTATTTT
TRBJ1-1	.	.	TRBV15	CATSRDGQGNTEAFF	TGTGCCACCAGCAGAGACGGGCAGGGGAACACTGAAGCTTTCTTT
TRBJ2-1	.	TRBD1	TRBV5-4	CASSLGQARDEQFF	TGTGCCAGCAGCCTAGGACAGGCCAGGGATGAGCAGTTCTTC
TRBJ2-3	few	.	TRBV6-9	CASRGHLNTDTQYF	TGTGCCAGCAGGGGACACCTGAACACAGATACGCAGTATTTT
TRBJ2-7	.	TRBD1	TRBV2	CASSDGRSTGGGEQYF	TGTGCCAGCAGTGATGGGCGCTCGACAGGGGGCGGGGAGCAGTACTTC
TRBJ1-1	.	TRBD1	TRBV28	CASSSGQGKNTEAFF	TGTGCCAGCAGTTCGGGACAGGGGAAGAACACTGAAGCTTTCTTT
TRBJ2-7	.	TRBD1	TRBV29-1	CSVRGDSPYEQYF	TGCAGCGTCCGAGGGGACAGCCCCTACGAGCAGTACTTC